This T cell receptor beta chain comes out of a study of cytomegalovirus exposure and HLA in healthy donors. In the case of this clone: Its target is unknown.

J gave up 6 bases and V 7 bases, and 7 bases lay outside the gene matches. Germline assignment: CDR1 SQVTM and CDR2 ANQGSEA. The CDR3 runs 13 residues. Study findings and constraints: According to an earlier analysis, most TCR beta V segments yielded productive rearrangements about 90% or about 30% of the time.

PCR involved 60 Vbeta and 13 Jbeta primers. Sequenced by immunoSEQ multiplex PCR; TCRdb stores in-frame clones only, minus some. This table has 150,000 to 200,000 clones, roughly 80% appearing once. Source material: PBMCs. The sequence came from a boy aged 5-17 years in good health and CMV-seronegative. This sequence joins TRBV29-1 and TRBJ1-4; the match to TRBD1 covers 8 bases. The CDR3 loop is CSAQGQADEKLFF. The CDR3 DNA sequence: TGCAGCGCCCAGGGACAGGCCGATGAAAAACTGTTTTTT.